These T cell receptor beta chains were read from a single sample in a study of TIL therapy for anti-PD-1-resistant metastatic lung cancer. Profiling relied on immunoSEQ multiplex PCR, and the TCRdb table lists in-frame clones only, not all of them. The sample lists 15,000 to 20,000 clones; under 90% were seen once. Sequenced here: blood, sampled at baseline. The receptors originated from a person aged 25 to 80 with non-small cell lung cancer. Both conserved end residues are part of each CDR3. A D gene is named only where the DNA matches it firmly. Clone size is shown for a subset of rows, as once, few, many or a class of expanded clone.

abundance	d_gene	v_gene	j_gene	CDR3nt	CDR3aa
.	TRBD2	TRBV14	TRBJ2-1	TGTGCCAGCAGCCAAGAGATTGGGACTAGCCTCAATGAGCAGTTCTTC	CASSQEIGTSLNEQFF
.	.	TRBV12-2	TRBJ1-2	TGTGCAAGTCGCTTTCTAGACGGGACAGGCCTTTATGGCTACACCTTC	CASRFLDGTGLYGYTF
once	TRBD2	TRBV7-2	TRBJ2-2	TGTGCCAGCAGCTCCTCACTAGCGGGGGCGAACACCGGGGAGCTGTTTTTT	CASSSSLAGANTGELFF
.	.	TRBV29-1	TRBJ2-5	TGCAGCGTTGAGGGTTTGGGCCCCGACCAGTACTTC	CSVEGLGPDQYF
.	.	TRBV29-1	TRBJ2-2	TGCAGCGTTTACCTTAGCTCTGGGAGCCACGGCGACACCGGGGAGCTGTTTTTT	CSVYLSSGSHGDTGELFF
.	.	TRBV4-2	TRBJ1-1	TGTGCCAGCAGCCCCGAGGGCAGGGCGGTCGGGGCAGCTTTCTTT	CASSPEGRAVGAAFF
.	.	TRBV11-2	TRBJ1-2	TGTGCCAGCAGCTTACTGCAGGGGACGATTAACTATGGCTACACCTTC	CASSLLQGTINYGYTF
few	.	TRBV5-6	TRBJ1-2	TGTGCCAGCAGCTTGATGTTGGGGGGCTACACCTTC	CASSLMLGGYTF
once	TRBD1	TRBV19	TRBJ1-6	TGTGCCAGTAGTACGTCCAGAATCGGGACAGGGCAATCACCCCTCCACTTT	CASSTSRIGTGQSPLHF
.	.	TRBV19	TRBJ2-1	TGTGCCAGTAGTCAACTAACAGGCCAGAGCTCCTACAATGAGCAGTTCTTC	CASSQLTGQSSYNEQFF
.	TRBD2	TRBV6-5	TRBJ2-3	TGTGCCAGCAGTTTAAGACTAGCGGCTAGCACAGATACGCAGTATTTT	CASSLRLAASTDTQYF
.	.	TRBV4-2	TRBJ2-7	TGTGCCAGCAGCCAGCTGGACGCGTCGTCCTACGAGCAGTACTTC	CASSQLDASSYEQYF
.	TRBD1	TRBV6-5	TRBJ2-1	TGTGCCAGCAGTTCATTCGGACAGGGCTACAATGAGCAGTTCTTC	CASSSFGQGYNEQFF
.	.	TRBV7-3	TRBJ1-1	TGTGCCAGCAGCTTAGCCGGGGATAACACTGAAGCTTTCTTT	CASSLAGDNTEAFF
few	.	TRBV19	TRBJ1-1	TGTGCCAGTAGTATTTCTCTGTTCATGAACACTGAAGCTTTCTTT	CASSISLFMNTEAFF
.	TRBD1	TRBV18	TRBJ2-7	TGTGCCAGCTCACTAGGACAGGGGGCGGACGAGCAGTACTTC	CASSLGQGADEQYF
.	.	TRBV9	TRBJ2-3	TGTGCCAGCAGCGTAGAGGTAGGGACCCGCACAGATACGCAGTATTTT	CASSVEVGTRTDTQYF
.	TRBD1	TRBV30	TRBJ1-2	TGTGCCTGGGGGGGGACAGGATATGGCTACACCTTC	CAWGGTGYGYTF
.	TRBD2	TRBV5-1	TRBJ2-1	TGCGCCAGCAGCCCGGATATTAGCGGGAGTCCGTATGAGCAGTTCTTC	CASSPDISGSPYEQFF
.	.	TRBV28	TRBJ2-5	TGTGCCAGCAGTCCTCATCGGAACCAAGAGACCCAGTACTTC	CASSPHRNQETQYF
.	.	TRBV10-1	TRBJ2-4	TGCGCCAGCGCTGCGGGCTACATTCAGTACTTC	CASAAGYIQYF
.	TRBD1	TRBV5-1	TRBJ1-5	TGCGCCAGCAGCTTGGGGCAGGGGGATCAGCCCCAGCATTTT	CASSLGQGDQPQHF
.	.	TRBV2	TRBJ2-7	TGTGCCAGCAGTAACTACGAGCAGTACTTC	CASSNYEQYF
few	TRBD1	TRBV2	TRBJ2-7	TGTGCCAGCAGCGAGGACAGGGTCTACGAGCAGTACTTC	CASSEDRVYEQYF
.	.	TRBV5-6	TRBJ2-1	TGTGCCAGCAGCCCGGGCTATGGGGAGGATGAGCAGTTCTTC	CASSPGYGEDEQFF
.	.	TRBV6-5	TRBJ1-4	TGTGCCAGCAGCCCCCGGGGTGAAAAACTGTTTTTT	CASSPRGEKLFF
once	TRBD1	TRBV7-2	TRBJ1-1	TGTGCCAGCAGCTTAGGGGACAGCCGAGCCAACGAGGCTTTCTTT	CASSLGDSRANEAFF